Shown below are 2 T cell receptor beta chains from a single sample sequenced in a study of cytomegalovirus exposure and HLA in healthy donors. The PCR had 60 Vbeta and 13 Jbeta primers. TCRdb keeps only in-frame clones here, not all; method: immunoSEQ multiplex PCR. The clone table shows about 160,000 clones, with the ten largest holding 1% to 1.5%. Sequenced material: PBMCs. These receptors were taken from a woman aged 55-70 years in good health and CMV-seronegative.

The chain employs TRBV7-9 and TRBJ1-4; D gene ambiguous. The CDR3 is 14 amino acids. Germline assignment: CDR1 SEHNR and CDR2 FQNEAQ (reference sequence). Trimming cost V 5 bases and J 7 bases, with 14 bases left between them. The CDR3 sequence: CASSPRGAGEKLFF. CDR3 DNA: TGTGCCAGCAGCCCCCGGGGAGCAGGTGAAAAACTGTTTTTT.

The CDR3 region is CASGLVTDEQYF. The CDR3 nucleotides read TGTGCTAGTGGTTTGGTAACGGACGAGCAGTACTTC. The V and J genes are TRBV12-5 and TRBJ2-7; D is ambiguous. V was cut by 0 bases and J by 5 bases, with 5 bases left in between. There are 12 residues in the CDR3. Germline V CDR1 and CDR2: LGHNT, FRNRAP.